The 31 T cell receptor beta chains reported below all come from one sample, sequenced in a study of blood T cell repertoires in COVID-19. TCRdb's table, derived via immunoSEQ multiplex PCR, lists solely in-frame clones and lacks some. The sample includes about 97,000 clones, 78% of them seen just once. What was sequenced was peripheral blood. The receptors stem from a man aged 55 to 70 with active or convalescent COVID-19.

CDR3 in amino acids: CASSGGQAYNEQFF. CDR3 bases: TGCGCCAGCAGCGGCGGACAGGCCTACAATGAGCAGTTCTTC. V gene TRBV5-1 combines with J gene TRBJ2-1, with TRBD1 identical over 7 bases. Trimming took 4 bases from V and 2 from J; bases not matched to a gene: 3. This CDR3 region has 14 residues. Per germline, CDR1 SGHRS and CDR2 YFSETQ. Full variable domain (missing parts from reference TRBV5-1 and TRBJ2-1): KAGVTQTPRYLIKTRGQQVTLSCSPISGHRSVSWYQQTPGQGLQFLFEYFSETQRNKGNFPGRFSGRQFSNSRSEMNVSTLELGDSALYLCASSGGQAYNEQFFGPGTRLTVL.

This clone showed up just a few times. CDR3 DNA: TGTGCCAGTAGTATTCGGCGGGGGGGAGGTGAGCAGTTCTTC. This translates into CASSIRRGGGEQFF. This sequence joins TRBV19 and TRBJ2-1; 9 positions agree with TRBD2. V lost 3 bases, J lost 9 bases, and 6 bases stayed unmatched. Germline CDR1 LNHDA, CDR2 SQIVND (reference sequence). The CDR3 is 14 amino acids.

This clone was found a few times. The chain recombines TRBV4-1 with TRBJ1-2; unclear D gene. The CDR3 has 16 residues. V was cut by 0 bases and J by 0 bases, with 11 bases left in between. From germline, CDR1 is MGHRA and CDR2 YSYEKL. In DNA form, the CDR3 reads TGCGCCAGCAGCCAAGAGCAGGATTTAGCTAACTATGGCTACACCTTC. It encodes CASSQEQDLANYGYTF.

This clone was counted once. As DNA, the CDR3 is TGTGCCACCAGTGAAGGGACAGCTGGAAACACCATATATTTT. Translating gives CATSEGTAGNTIYF. This rearrangement joins TRBV24-1 to TRBJ1-3, with TRBD1 matching over 7 bases. V shed 4 bases and J 2 bases; nucleotides not matched to a gene: 1. The CDR3 runs to 14 residues. Germline-derived CDR1 and CDR2 are KGHDR and SFDVKD.

This rearrangement joins TRBV5-8 to TRBJ2-7; possible D gene TRBD1, 6 bases. The CDR3 spans 15 residues. V was trimmed by 1 base and J by 1 base, leaving 12 bases between them. The germline V gene has CDR1 SGHTS and CDR2 YDEGEE. CDR3 loop: CASSLQTGSSYEQYF. Written as DNA, the CDR3 is TGTGCCAGCAGCTTGCAAACAGGGAGTTCCTACGAGCAGTACTTC.

V and J are TRBV5-4 and TRBJ2-2; 8 bases are shared with TRBD1. The V gene end was trimmed by 2 bases and the J gene end by 3 bases; junction bases not matched to a gene: 6. This CDR3 contains 16 residues. Germline assignment: CDR1 SGHNT and CDR2 YYREEE (reference sequence). The CDR3, as DNA: TGTGCCAGCAGCTTACTCGGGACAGGAGACACCGGGGAGCTGTTTTTT. This encodes CASSLLGTGDTGELFF.

The V and J genes are TRBV5-5 and TRBJ2-3, with 8 bases lining up with TRBD2. The trim removed 4 bases at V and 4 bases at J, leaving 8 bases unmatched. Germline lookup yields CDR1 SGHKS and CDR2 YYEKEE (reference sequence). The CDR3 spans 15 residues. This chain's CDR3 is CASSPGGGRPDTQYF. DNA for the CDR3: TGTGCCAGCAGCCCCGGGGGGGGCCGCCCAGATACGCAGTATTTT.

The rearrangement links TRBV27 to TRBJ2-7, with 9 bases aligning to TRBD2. J was trimmed by 3 bases and V by 1 base; bases with no gene match: 4. Germline assignment: CDR1 MNHEY and CDR2 SMNVEV (reference sequence). This CDR3 spans 15 amino acids. CDR3 amino acids: CASSLFAGGGYEQYF. CDR3 coding DNA: TGTGCCAGCAGTTTATTTGCGGGAGGGGGCTACGAGCAGTACTTC.

This clone was seen only once. This rearrangement joins TRBV9 to TRBJ2-1, with 8 positions matching TRBD2. From germline, CDR1 is SGDLS and CDR2 YYNGEE. V shed 0 bases and J 7 bases; nucleotides not matched to a gene: 6. The CDR3 runs 15 residues. The CDR3 DNA sequence: TGTGCCAGCAGCGTAGCGGGAGGGCCAGGTAATGAGCAGTTCTTC. Residues: CASSVAGGPGNEQFF.

CDR3 sequence reads: CASSPGLVKDEQYV. The CDR3 DNA is TGTGCCAGCAGTCCCGGACTCGTAAAGGACGAGCAGTACGTC. The chain links TRBV28 to TRBJ2-7; maybe TRBD2 (5 bases). Germline V CDR1 and CDR2: MDHEN, SYDVKM. This CDR3 has 14 amino acids. V was pared by 5 bases and J by 5 bases, with 16 bases between.

V is TRBV2 and J is TRBJ2-1; TRBD1 matches at 10 bases. CDR3 size: 15 residues. Germline V gives CDR1 SNHLY, CDR2 FYNNEI. The trim removed 6 bases at V and 4 bases at J, leaving 6 bases unmatched. The CDR3 loop reads CASSRDRGEYNEQFF. The CDR3, as DNA: TGTGCCAGCAGCCGGGACAGGGGAGAATACAATGAGCAGTTCTTC.

The chain is built from TRBV28 and TRBJ2-5; 11 bases line up with TRBD1. V lost 2 bases, J lost 5 bases, and 4 bases stayed unmatched. Germline CDR1 MDHEN, CDR2 SYDVKM. The CDR3 covers 15 residues. The CDR3 loop reads CASSLGGTGGETQYF. In DNA form, the CDR3 reads TGTGCCAGCAGTTTAGGTGGGACAGGGGGGGAGACCCAGTACTTC.

Here the CDR3 DNA reads TGTGCCAGCAGCGTAGCGGTAAGCCCCTACAATGAGCAGTTCTTC. Its translation is CASSVAVSPYNEQFF. The genes are TRBV9 and TRBJ2-1; no clear D gene. Trimming removed 0 bases from V and 2 bases from J, with 9 bases in between. CDR3 length: 15 amino acids. Germline V gives CDR1 SGDLS, CDR2 YYNGEE.

The rearrangement joins TRBV6-1 to TRBJ1-2; D remains ambiguous. Trimming cost V 3 bases and J 7 bases, with 18 bases left between them. This CDR3 contains 15 residues. Germline V lookup: CDR1 MNHNS, CDR2 SASEGT. CDR3 bases: TGTGCCAGCAGTGAGACTTCCTCAACCTGGAGTGGCTACACCTTC. This codes for CASSETSSTWSGYTF.

The chain links TRBV6-6 to TRBJ1-5; D might be TRBD1 (6 bases). CDR3 length: 15 amino acids. V was clipped by 4 bases and J by 0 bases, with 10 bases between them. Germline V CDR1 and CDR2: MNHNY, SVGAGI (reference sequence). CDR3 DNA: TGTGCCAGCAGTTCCCGACAGGATAGCAATCAGCCCCAGCATTTT. Encoded protein: CASSSRQDSNQPQHF.

J is TRBJ2-3 and V is TRBV21-1; the D call of TRBD2 is as the table states it, not checked on the DNA. TRBV21-1 is a known pseudogene. The CDR3 sequence is 22 residues long. This CDR3 is CASPKPAGASGAGVCGTDTQYF. CDR3 DNA sequence: TGTGCCAGCCCCAAGCCCGCCGGGGCTAGCGGGGCCGGGGTTTGTGGCACAGATACGCAGTATTTT.

This clone was seen more than once but under ten times. The genes are TRBV7-9 and TRBJ2-2; TRBD2 matches 10 bases. Trimming at V came to 1 base and at J to 2 bases, leaving 1 base not matched to a gene. Germline CDR1 SEHNR, CDR2 FQNEAQ (reference sequence). CDR3 length: 16 residues. This chain's CDR3 is CASSLGTSGNTGELFF. CDR3 DNA sequence: TGTGCCAGCAGCTTAGGGACTAGCGGCAACACCGGGGAGCTGTTTTTT.

The V call is TRBV19, the J call TRBJ2-3, with 8 bases matching TRBD1. CDR3 length equals 15 residues. After removal of 3 bases from V and 1 base from J, the junction contained 3 bases not matched to a gene. Germline-derived CDR1 and CDR2 are LNHDA and SQIVND (reference sequence). In nucleotides, the CDR3 is TGTGCCAGTAGTATCTCCAGGGGGCGCACAGATACGCAGTATTTT. Residues: CASSISRGRTDTQYF.

The J gene is TRBJ2-3, the V gene TRBV5-1; 10 bases align to TRBD2. With V trimmed by 1 base and J by 5 bases, 7 bases remained unmatched. Germline V CDR1 and CDR2: SGHRS, YFSETQ. CDR3 size: 16 residues. CDR3 sequence (DNA): TGCGCCAGCAGCTTGATGCCAGCGGGAGGGATAGATACGCAGTATTTT. This codes for CASSLMPAGGIDTQYF.

The chain links TRBV28 to TRBJ2-3; 11 positions agree with TRBD1. J lost 6 bases, V lost 1 base, and 6 bases had no gene match. Germline CDR1 and CDR2: MDHEN and SYDVKM. The length of the CDR3 is 16 residues. The CDR3 nucleotides are TGTGCCAGCAGTTTATTCGGACAGGGGGCAGGGGATACGCAGTATTTT. Amino acid sequence: CASSLFGQGAGDTQYF.

This clone occurred many times. The chain links TRBV10-1 to TRBJ1-2; D unresolved. The CDR3 length is 13 residues. V shed 3 bases and J shed 2 bases, with 7 bases lying between them. Germline V CDR1 and CDR2: WNHNN, SYGVQD (reference sequence). The CDR3 bases are TGCGCCAGCAGTGAAGACAAAAACTATGGCTACACCTTC. Translation: CASSEDKNYGYTF.

This chain joins TRBV30 and TRBJ2-1; 10 nucleotides agree with TRBD2. CDR3 length equals 19 residues. CDR1 is GTSNPN and CDR2 is SVGIG in the germline V gene (reference sequence). The ends lost 4 bases at V and 0 bases at J; junction bases unmatched: 15. The DNA of the CDR3 is TGTGCCTGGACCGCGCGGGGAATAGGACTAGCGGTCTCCTACAATGAGCAGTTCTTC. This codes for CAWTARGIGLAVSYNEQFF.

The chain couples TRBV12-3 or TRBV12-4 to TRBJ2-5, with D hard to call. Trimming left V 7 bases short and J 3 bases short, with 12 bases between. The CDR3 loop spans 13 amino acids. CDR3 residues: CASTKSSEETQYF. DNA of the CDR3: TGTGCCAGCACTAAGAGCTCCGAAGAGACCCAGTACTTC.

The V and J genes are TRBV4-2 and TRBJ2-1, with 10 bases lining up with TRBD2. There are 16 residues in the CDR3. J was trimmed by 3 bases and V by 5 bases; bases with no gene match: 7. Germline V lookup: CDR1 LGHNA, CDR2 YNFKEQ. The CDR3 DNA reads TGTGCCAGCAGCAAACAAGCGGGAGGGATCTACAATGAGCAGTTCTTC. Its translation: CASSKQAGGIYNEQFF.

The J gene is TRBJ2-2, the V gene TRBV6-2 or TRBV6-3, with 7 bases that match TRBD1. Per germline, CDR1 MNHEY and CDR2 SVGEGT. The CDR3 has 18 amino acids. With V trimmed by 6 bases and J by 4 bases, 17 bases remained unmatched. The CDR3 region is CASSRTTPEQGSTGELFF. The CDR3 DNA follows: TGTGCCAGCAGCCGCACTACTCCGGAACAGGGGAGCACCGGGGAGCTGTTTTTT.

This rearrangement joins TRBV2 to TRBJ1-5; D remains unclear. This CDR3 contains 14 residues. CDR1 and CDR2 (germline): SNHLY, FYNNEI. Trimming pared 6 bases from V and 2 bases from J, leaving 11 bases between. CDR3 sequence reads: CASSLRVRNQPQHF. CDR3 nucleotide sequence: TGTGCCAGCAGCCTCCGGGTCCGCAATCAGCCCCAGCATTTT.

The V gene is TRBV10-3, the J gene TRBJ2-1; perhaps TRBD2 as D (5 bases). The CDR3 is 13 amino acids. The germline CDR1 and CDR2 sequences are ENHRY and SYGVKD. The ends were cut back, 4 bases at V and 8 bases at J, with 12 bases in the middle. The CDR3 spells CAISASPVDEQFF. DNA for the CDR3: TGTGCCATCAGTGCTAGCCCGGTCGATGAGCAGTTCTTC.

The gene calls are TRBV6-5 and TRBJ2-7; the D is unclear. V was shortened by 3 bases and J by 3 bases, with 9 bases between the two germline ends. This CDR3 is 13 amino acids long. Germline CDR1 MNHEY, CDR2 SVGAGI. CDR3: CASSYGPFYEQYV. Here the CDR3 DNA reads TGTGCCAGCAGTTATGGGCCTTTCTACGAGCAGTACGTC.

This chain joins TRBV5-6 and TRBJ2-2; 10 nucleotides line up with TRBD2. Germline loops: CDR1 SGHDT, CDR2 YYEEEE. Losses at the gene ends were 3 bases for V and 7 bases for J; bases not matched to a gene: 6. The CDR3 totals 15 residues. For the CDR3, the DNA is TGTGCCAGCAGCTCAGCGGGAGGGCCCGGCGGGGAGCTGTTTTTT. Its translation: CASSSAGGPGGELFF. Full variable domain (rest looked up from reference TRBV5-6 and TRBJ2-2): DAGVTQSPTHLIKTRGQQVTLRCSPKSGHDTVSWYQQALGQGPQFIFQYYEEEERQRGNFPDRFSGHQFPNYSSELNVNALLLGDSALYLCASSSAGGPGGELFFGEGSRLTVL.

The gene calls are TRBV4-1 and TRBJ2-7; D may be TRBD1 (5 bases). V shed 4 bases and J shed 1 base, with 20 bases lying between them. From germline, CDR1 is MGHRA and CDR2 YSYEKL. The CDR3 is made up of 17 amino acids. CDR3 in DNA: TGCGCCAGCAGCCCGTCTGGGGCCCAACCCACTTCCTACGAGCAGTACGTC. Translating gives CASSPSGAQPTSYEQYV.

The rearrangement joins TRBV6-5 to TRBJ1-5; D gene unclear. V shed 6 bases and J shed 0 bases, with 12 bases lying between them. The CDR3 is 15 residues long. The V gene's germline CDR1 is MNHEY and CDR2 SVGAGI. CDR3 in DNA: TGTGCCAGCAGCTTATCCCAGGTTAGCAATCAGCCCCAGCATTTT. This translates into CASSLSQVSNQPQHF.